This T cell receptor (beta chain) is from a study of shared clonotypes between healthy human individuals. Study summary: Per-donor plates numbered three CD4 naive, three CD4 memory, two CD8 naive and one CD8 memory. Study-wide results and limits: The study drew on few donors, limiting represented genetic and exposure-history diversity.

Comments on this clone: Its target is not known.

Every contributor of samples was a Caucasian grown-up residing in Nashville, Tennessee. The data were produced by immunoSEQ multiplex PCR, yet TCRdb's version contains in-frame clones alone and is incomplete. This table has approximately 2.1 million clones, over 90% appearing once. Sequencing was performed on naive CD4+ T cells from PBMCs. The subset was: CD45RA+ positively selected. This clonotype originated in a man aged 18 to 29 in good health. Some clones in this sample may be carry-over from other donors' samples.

The CDR3 loop is CASSPQGANEAFF. CDR3 DNA sequence: TGTGCCAGCAGCCCCCAGGGGGCGAATGAAGCTTTCTTT. This chain links TRBV7-2 with TRBJ1-1, with TRBD1 matching over 8 bases. There are 13 residues in the CDR3. J lost 7 bases, V lost 5 bases, and 6 bases had no gene match. From germline, CDR1 is SGHTA and CDR2 FQGNSA.